These 14 T cell receptor beta chains share one sample of origin, sequenced in a study of T cell responses to AZD1222 COVID-19 vaccine. The repertoire was sequenced with immunoSEQ multiplex PCR; TCRdb's copy has only in-frame clones and lacks some. This table holds 150,000 or so clones, roughly 87% found once. The sequenced sample was peripheral blood, obtained on day 0 of AZD1222 vaccination. These receptors were obtained from an adult in good health.

The J gene is TRBJ1-1, the V gene TRBV2; possible D gene TRBD1, 6 bases. The CDR3 loop spans 13 amino acids. The germline gives CDR1 SNHLY, CDR2 FYNNEI. V lost 8 bases to trimming and J lost 10 bases, with 20 bases between them. The CDR3 DNA follows: TGTGCCAGCGGATCGCGGGACACCCCGGGAGCTTTCTTT. Its translation is CASGSRDTPGAFF.

The chain couples TRBV7-3 to TRBJ2-1; 10 nucleotides line up with TRBD1. CDR1 SGHTA and CDR2 FQGTGA come from the germline V gene. This CDR3 is 13 amino acids long. Losses at the gene ends were 5 bases for V and 10 bases for J; bases not matched to a gene: 5. CDR3 amino acids: CASSPTTGGEQFF. Here the CDR3 DNA reads TGTGCCAGCAGCCCGACGACAGGGGGCGAGCAGTTCTTC. The variable domain in full, with the rest retrieved from reference TRBV7-3 and TRBJ2-1, is GAGVSQTPSNKVTEKGKYVELRCDPISGHTALYWYRQSLGQGPEFLIYFQGTGAADDSGLPNDRFFAVRPEGSVSTLKIQRTERGDSAVYLCASSPTTGGEQFFGPGTRLTVL.

This clone turned up a few times. This chain's CDR3 is CASRERYRDAYSNQPQHF. DNA of the CDR3: TGTGCCAGCAGAGAACGTTATAGGGACGCTTATAGCAATCAGCCCCAGCATTTT. The gene calls are TRBV28 and TRBJ1-5; tentatively, D is TRBD1 (5 bases). Germline CDR1 and CDR2: MDHEN and SYDVKM. CDR3 length equals 18 residues. Trimming left V 6 bases short and J 0 bases short, with 21 bases between.

The chain recombines TRBV4-2 with TRBJ1-2, with D unresolved. Trimming stripped 4 bases from V and 6 bases from J, with 27 bases between. Germline values: CDR1 LGHNA, CDR2 YNFKEQ. The CDR3 contains 18 residues. CDR3 nucleotide sequence: TGTGCCAGCAGCCCCGAACTTTTGTTTAGCGGCCTCGGGAATGGCTACACCTTC. Translation: CASSPELLFSGLGNGYTF.

V and J are TRBV5-6 and TRBJ1-2, with a weak D call TRBD1 (5 bases). In germline, CDR1 is SGHDT, CDR2 YYEEEE. The CDR3 runs 17 residues. V was clipped by 1 base and J by 0 bases, with 16 bases between them. The CDR3 loop reads CASSLRGGGFANYGYTF. CDR3 nucleotide sequence: TGTGCCAGCAGCTTGAGAGGTGGGGGATTTGCTAACTATGGCTACACCTTC. The complete variable domain, with remaining parts taken from reference TRBV5-6 and TRBJ1-2, reads DAGVTQSPTHLIKTRGQQVTLRCSPKSGHDTVSWYQQALGQGPQFIFQYYEEEERQRGNFPDRFSGHQFPNYSSELNVNALLLGDSALYLCASSLRGGGFANYGYTFGSGTRLTVV.

This chain connects TRBV27 to TRBJ2-7; D unresolved. The V gene's germline CDR1 is MNHEY and CDR2 SMNVEV (reference sequence). The length of the CDR3 is 15 residues. V lost 2 bases and J lost 3, with 14 bases in between. In DNA form, the CDR3 reads TGTGCCAGCAGTTTAATTTCCGGGCTTGGCTACGAGCAGTACTTC. This encodes CASSLISGLGYEQYF.

The V and J genes are TRBV10-2 and TRBJ2-2; D is uncertain. Germline V lookup: CDR1 WSHSY, CDR2 SAAADI. V dropped 11 bases and J dropped 6 bases, with 13 bases sitting between them. The CDR3 runs 12 residues. The CDR3 region has the DNA TGCGCCTCTAGGATGTCGGCCGGGGAGCTGTTTTTT. Translated: CASRMSAGELFF.

This sequence joins TRBV29-1 and TRBJ2-5; 11 bases agree with TRBD2. The CDR3 is made up of 16 amino acids. V lost 6 bases, J lost 3 bases, and 12 bases stayed unmatched. The germline V gene has CDR1 SQVTM and CDR2 ANQGSEA. CDR3 residues: CSVARVAGGPKETQYF. In DNA form, the CDR3 reads TGCAGCGTCGCAAGAGTAGCGGGAGGGCCGAAAGAGACCCAGTACTTC.

The gene calls are TRBV11-2 and TRBJ1-5; no firm D call. The CDR3 loop spans 15 amino acids. V was pared by 4 bases and J by 1 base, with 11 bases between. Looked up from germline, CDR1 is SGHAT and CDR2 is FQNNGV. The CDR3 protein is CASSSGTLSNQPQHF. In nucleotides, the CDR3 is TGTGCCAGCAGCTCGGGAACGTTAAGCAATCAGCCCCAGCATTTT. The whole variable domain, remainder taken from reference TRBV11-2 and TRBJ1-5, is EAGVAQSPRYKIIEKRQSVAFWCNPISGHATLYWYQQILGQGPKLLIQFQNNGVVDDSQLPKDRFSAERLKGVDSTLKIQPAKLEDSAVYLCASSSGTLSNQPQHFGDGTRLSIL.

The rearrangement joins TRBV27 to TRBJ2-6; TRBD1 might be the D (6 bases). The V end lost 0 bases, the J end lost 2 bases, and 11 bases lay between the germline ends. The germline V gene encodes CDR1 MNHEY and CDR2 SMNVEV (reference sequence). This CDR3 is built from 17 residues. CDR3 loop: CASSLSLQGAGANVLTF. The CDR3 region has the DNA TGTGCCAGCAGTTTATCACTACAGGGTGCTGGGGCCAACGTCCTGACTTTC.

The chain joins TRBV19 to TRBJ1-5; possible D gene TRBD1, 5 bases. Trimming cost V 3 bases and J 7 bases, with 7 bases left between them. Germline lookup yields CDR1 LNHDA and CDR2 SQIVND (reference sequence). This CDR3 is built from 12 residues. CDR3 nucleotides: TGTGCCAGTAGTATGGGGCAACAGCCCCAGCATTTT. Its translation: CASSMGQQPQHF.

The chain recombines TRBV11-3 with TRBJ2-5, with D maybe TRBD2 (6 bases). Germline CDR1 and CDR2: SGHNT and YENEEA. Trimming took 0 bases from V and 0 from J, leaving 17 bases between them. The CDR3 totals 18 residues. In DNA form, the CDR3 reads TGTGCCAGCAGCTTAGATTCGGGTGGCGGGACCTACCAAGAGACCCAGTACTTC. Translation: CASSLDSGGGTYQETQYF.

As regards this clone: Other DNA sequences in this specimen translate into the identical CDR3. The V and J genes are TRBV5-1 and TRBJ1-1, with a possible D match to TRBD1 (5 bases). CDR3 length: 15 amino acids. V lost 0 bases and J lost 3, with 12 bases in between. Looked up from germline, CDR1 is SGHRS and CDR2 is YFSETQ. The CDR3 reads CASSLAIGADTEAFF. The CDR3 DNA reads as TGCGCCAGCAGCTTGGCAATAGGGGCCGACACTGAAGCTTTCTTT.

The chain recombines TRBV7-9 with TRBJ1-4; D might be TRBD1 (5 bases). The CDR3 sequence is 12 residues long. The germline CDR1 and CDR2 sequences are SEHNR and FQNEAQ (reference sequence). The V end lost 5 bases, the J end lost 8 bases, and 9 bases lay between the germline ends. The CDR3 DNA reads as TGTGCCAGCAGCACCGAGGGGGAAAAACTGTTTTTT. Translating gives CASSTEGEKLFF.